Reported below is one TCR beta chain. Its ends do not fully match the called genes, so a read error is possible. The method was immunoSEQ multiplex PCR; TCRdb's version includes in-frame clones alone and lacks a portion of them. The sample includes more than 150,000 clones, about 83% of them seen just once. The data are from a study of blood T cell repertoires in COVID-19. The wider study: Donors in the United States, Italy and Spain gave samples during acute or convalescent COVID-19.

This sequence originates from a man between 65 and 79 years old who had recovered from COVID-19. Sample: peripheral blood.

CDR3 nucleotide sequence: TGTGCCAGCAGTGAACAGGGGGCAAGTCACTTC. It translates to CASSEQGASHF. The chain employs TRBV28 and TRBJ2-7, with TRBD1 identical over 9 bases. Germline V gene lookup returns CDR1 MDHEN and CDR2 SYDVKM. CDR3 length: 11 amino acids. The complete variable domain, with remaining parts taken from reference TRBV28 and TRBJ2-7, reads DVKVTQSSRYLVKRTGEKVFLECVQDMDHENMFWYRQDPGLGLRLIYFSYDVKMKEKGDIPEGYSVSREKKERFSLILESASTNQTSMYLCASSEQGASHFGPGTRLTVT.